This T cell receptor beta chain was obtained from a study of T-cell memory formation after mild COVID-19. Study results and limitations: Certain responding clones were present in pre-infection memory, suggesting participation of cross-reactive memory. Researchers could not confirm that second-wave clones peaking on day 37 targeted SARS-CoV-2.

Germline CDR1 and CDR2: SGHAT and FQNNGV. The CDR3 runs 13 residues. V lost 5 bases and J 8 bases, leaving 13 bases between the germline ends. This clonotype was counted only a few times. Antigen unknown. TCRdb independently ran MiXCR on the 5' RACE reads; one entry per CDR3 protein. Here the sample spans 470,000 or so distinct CDR3 sequences, around a quarter being singletons. The source material was PBMCs or a T cell subset sorted from them (not recorded which). The TCR comes from an adult woman who had mild COVID-19 (a few samples of this study predate the infection). Cell type and time point are not known. The V call is TRBV11-2, the J call TRBJ2-1; no clear D gene. CDR3 in amino acids: CASSPLRFDEQFF. The CDR3 region has the DNA TGTGCCAGCAGCCCCCTGAGATTCGATGAGCAGTTCTTC.